What follows is one TCR beta chain and its context. This entry is derived from a study of yellow fever vaccine responses in identical twins. TCRdb ran MiXCR on the RT-PCR reads and lists one entry per CDR3 protein. The table records thousands of distinct CDR3 sequences, approximately 86% of them present only once. Germline V gene data show CDR1 as SGHAT and CDR2 as FQNNGV. The CDR3 sequence is 15 residues long. V shed 5 bases, J shed 5 bases, and the junction held 8 bases outside the gene matches. The sequencing used T cells from blood (PBMCs), unsorted or a sorted subset (not recorded which), collected before or after yellow fever vaccination (not recorded which). The receptor's source is a woman between 18 and 29 years old who received the yellow fever vaccine. This chain links TRBV11-2 with TRBJ2-1; 8 positions match TRBD1. This CDR3 is CASSPYRGVHNEQFF. In DNA form, the CDR3 reads TGTGCCAGCAGCCCATACAGGGGGGTCCACAATGAGCAGTTCTTC.